This T cell receptor beta chain was sequenced for a study of cytotoxic CD8 clonotypes in ibrutinib-treated CLL. Study-wide context: Response samples were drawn at a median of approximately 11 months of treatment, range 6 to 36. Average yields of about 260,000 productive templates and 75,000 to 100,000 productive rearrangements characterized the samples.

About this clone itself: Its antigen is unknown.

Study-wide results and caveats: At the start, clonality exceeded age-matched healthy donors and followed circulating CD8+ T-cell counts.

Clones were sequenced by immunoSEQ multiplex PCR, and TCRdb holds only the in-frame ones, with some missing. The table has some 30,000 clones, about 80% seen once; the top ten hold about half. The sequenced sample was PBMCs, obtained after 36 months of ibrutinib treatment. This TCR came from a human donor with chronic lymphocytic leukemia.

The CDR3 here is CASREAGGSTVEQYF. The CDR3 DNA follows: TGCGCCAGCAGAGAGGCAGGGGGCAGTACAGTCGAGCAGTACTTC. The chain is built from TRBV5-1 and TRBJ2-7; 8 positions agree with TRBD1. Trimming at V came to 5 bases and at J to 6 bases, leaving 13 bases not matched to a gene. The length of the CDR3 is 15 residues. CDR1 and CDR2 from the germline V gene are SGHRS and YFSETQ.